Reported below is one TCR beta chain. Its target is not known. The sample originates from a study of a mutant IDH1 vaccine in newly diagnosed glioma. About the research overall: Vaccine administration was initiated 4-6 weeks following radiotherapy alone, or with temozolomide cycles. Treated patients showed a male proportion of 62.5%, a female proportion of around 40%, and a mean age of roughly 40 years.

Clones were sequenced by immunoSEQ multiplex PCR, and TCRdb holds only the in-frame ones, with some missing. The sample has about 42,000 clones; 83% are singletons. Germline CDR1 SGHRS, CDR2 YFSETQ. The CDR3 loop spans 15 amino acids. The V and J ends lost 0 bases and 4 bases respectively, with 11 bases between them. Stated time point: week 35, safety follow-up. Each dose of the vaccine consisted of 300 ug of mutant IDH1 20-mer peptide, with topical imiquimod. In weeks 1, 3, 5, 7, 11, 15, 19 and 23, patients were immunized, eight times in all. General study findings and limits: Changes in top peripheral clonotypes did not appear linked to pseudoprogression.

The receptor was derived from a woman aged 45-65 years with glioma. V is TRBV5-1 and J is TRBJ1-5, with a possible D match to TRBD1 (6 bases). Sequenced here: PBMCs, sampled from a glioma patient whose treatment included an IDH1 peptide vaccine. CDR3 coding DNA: TGCGCCAGCAGCTTGGAGTTGGGGGCTAATCAGCCCCAGCATTTT. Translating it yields CASSLELGANQPQHF.